The sequence of this T cell receptor (beta chain) was determined in a study of shared clonotypes between healthy human individuals. The length of the CDR3 is 18 residues. The V end was cut by 5 bases, the J end by 8 bases, with 29 bases between. CDR1 SGDLS and CDR2 YYNGEE come from the germline V gene. Sequencing used immunoSEQ multiplex PCR; TCRdb keeps in-frame clones, though not all of them. The sample has some 2,500,000 clones, approximately 93% seen once. The sample consisted of naive CD4+ T cells from PBMCs. Subset of the sample: CD45RA+ positively selected. This clonotype was sampled from a man aged 18 to 30 in good health. Some clones in this sample may be carry-over from other donors' samples. The rearrangement links TRBV9 to TRBJ2-1; TRBD2 might be the D (6 bases). CDR3 DNA: TGTGCCAGCAGGGGGAGGAGGGTAGCGGAGAAAATGGGATATGAGCAGTTCTTC. Translated: CASRGRRVAEKMGYEQFF.